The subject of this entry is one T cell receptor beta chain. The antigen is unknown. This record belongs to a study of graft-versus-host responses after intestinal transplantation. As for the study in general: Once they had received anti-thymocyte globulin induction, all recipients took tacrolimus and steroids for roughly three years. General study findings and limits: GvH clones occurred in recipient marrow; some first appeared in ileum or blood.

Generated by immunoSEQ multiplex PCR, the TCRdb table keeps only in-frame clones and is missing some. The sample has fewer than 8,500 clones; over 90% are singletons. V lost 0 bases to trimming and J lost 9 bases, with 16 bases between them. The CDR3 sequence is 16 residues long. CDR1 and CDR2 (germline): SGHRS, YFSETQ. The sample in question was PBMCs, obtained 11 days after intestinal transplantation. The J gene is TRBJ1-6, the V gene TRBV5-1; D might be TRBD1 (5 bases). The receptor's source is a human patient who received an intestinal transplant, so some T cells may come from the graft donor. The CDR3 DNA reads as TGCGCCAGCAGCTTGGGGTTCGGGGGTGAGGGTTCACCCCTCCACTTT. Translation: CASSLGFGGEGSPLHF.